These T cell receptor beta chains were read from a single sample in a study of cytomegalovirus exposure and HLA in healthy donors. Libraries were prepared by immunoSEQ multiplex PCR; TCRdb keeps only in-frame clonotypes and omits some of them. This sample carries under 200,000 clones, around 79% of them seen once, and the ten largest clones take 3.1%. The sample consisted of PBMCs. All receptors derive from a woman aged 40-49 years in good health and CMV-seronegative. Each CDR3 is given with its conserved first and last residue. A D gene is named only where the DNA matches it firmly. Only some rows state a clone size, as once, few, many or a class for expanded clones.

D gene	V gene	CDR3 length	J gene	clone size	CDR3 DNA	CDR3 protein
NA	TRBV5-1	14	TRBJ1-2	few	TGCGCCAGCAGCTTGGCAGGGGTCGGCTATGGCTACACCTTC	CASSLAGVGYGYTF
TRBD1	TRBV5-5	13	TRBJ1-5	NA	TGTGCCAGCAGCTCGGACAGGGGAGAGGCCCAGCATTTT	CASSSDRGEAQHF
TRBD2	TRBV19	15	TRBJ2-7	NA	TGTGCCACCTCGGGGGCTAGCGGGGCCTCCTACGAGCAGTACTTC	CATSGASGASYEQYF
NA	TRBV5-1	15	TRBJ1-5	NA	TGCGCCAGCAGCTTGGACTCGGGGAGCGATCAGCCCCAGCATTTT	CASSLDSGSDQPQHF
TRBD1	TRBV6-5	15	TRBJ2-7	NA	TGTGCCAGCAGCCTAACGCCGGACAGGGTCTACGAGCAGTACTTC	CASSLTPDRVYEQYF
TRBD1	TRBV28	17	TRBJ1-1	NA	TGTGCCAGCAGTCCCCGGGACAGGGGGCGCGTGAACACTGAAGCTTTCTTT	CASSPRDRGRVNTEAFF
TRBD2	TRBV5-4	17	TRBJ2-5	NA	TGTGCCAGCAGCTTGGGGCAGGCGGGGGGTTTCCAAGAGACCCAGTACTTC	CASSLGQAGGFQETQYF
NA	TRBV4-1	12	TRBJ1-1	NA	TGCGCCAGCAGCCGCAAACAGGGCGAGGCTTTCTTT	CASSRKQGEAFF
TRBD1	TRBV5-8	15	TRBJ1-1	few	TGTGCCAGCAGCGCCGGGACAGGGTTGAACACTGAAGCTTTCTTT	CASSAGTGLNTEAFF
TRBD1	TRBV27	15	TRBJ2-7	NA	TGTGCCAGCAGTTCCTTGGGACAGGGGGCTAACGAGCAGTACTTC	CASSSLGQGANEQYF
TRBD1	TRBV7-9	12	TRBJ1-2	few	TGTGCCAGCAGCCCGACAGGGCATGGCTACACCTTC	CASSPTGHGYTF
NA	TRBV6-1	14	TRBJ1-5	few	TGTGCCAGCAGTGTAGCCTTGACAGGCGTCCCCCAGCATTTT	CASSVALTGVPQHF
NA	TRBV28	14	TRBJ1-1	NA	TGTGCCAGCAGTTTAAAGGGGATGAACACTGAAGCTTTCTTT	CASSLKGMNTEAFF
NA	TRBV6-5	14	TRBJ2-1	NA	TGTGCCAGCAGTCCCAGGGTCGGTATTCATGAGCAGTTCTTC	CASSPRVGIHEQFF
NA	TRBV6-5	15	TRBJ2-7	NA	TGTGCCAGCAGTTACCAGCGGCTCAGCTCCTACGAGCAGTACTTC	CASSYQRLSSYEQYF
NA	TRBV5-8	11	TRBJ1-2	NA	TGTGCCAGCAGCTTGTTATATGGCTACACCTTC	CASSLLYGYTF
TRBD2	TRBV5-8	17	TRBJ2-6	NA	TGTGCCAGTCGTCGGGGGGAAATCTATTCTGGGGCCAACGTCCTGACTTTC	CASRRGEIYSGANVLTF
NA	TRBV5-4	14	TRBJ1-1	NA	TGTGCCAGCAGCTTGCGGGGTTTGAACACTGAAGCTTTCTTT	CASSLRGLNTEAFF
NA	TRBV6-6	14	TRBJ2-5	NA	TGTGCCAGCAGACCGGGGGGCTCAACAGAGACCCAGTACTTC	CASRPGGSTETQYF
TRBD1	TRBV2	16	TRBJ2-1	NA	TGTGCCAGCAGTTCGGACAGGGGACGCTCCTACAATGAGCAGTTCTTC	CASSSDRGRSYNEQFF
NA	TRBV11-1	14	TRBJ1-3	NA	TGTGCCAGCAGCAGATTTGGGGGCGGAAACACCATATATTTT	CASSRFGGGNTIYF
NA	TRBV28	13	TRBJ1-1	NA	TGTGCCAGCAGTCCTGACAGACGCACTGAAGCTTTCTTT	CASSPDRRTEAFF
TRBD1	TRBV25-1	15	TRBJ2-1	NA	TGTGCCAGCAGCCAATCCCGACAGGGGGCAGGTGAGCAGTTCTTC	CASSQSRQGAGEQFF
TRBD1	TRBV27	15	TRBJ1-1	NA	TGTGCCAGCAGTTTTGGGACAGGGATGAACACTGAAGCTTTCTTT	CASSFGTGMNTEAFF
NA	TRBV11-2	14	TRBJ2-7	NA	TGTGCCAGCAGCGTCCAGGCCATCCCCTACGAGCAGTACTTC	CASSVQAIPYEQYF